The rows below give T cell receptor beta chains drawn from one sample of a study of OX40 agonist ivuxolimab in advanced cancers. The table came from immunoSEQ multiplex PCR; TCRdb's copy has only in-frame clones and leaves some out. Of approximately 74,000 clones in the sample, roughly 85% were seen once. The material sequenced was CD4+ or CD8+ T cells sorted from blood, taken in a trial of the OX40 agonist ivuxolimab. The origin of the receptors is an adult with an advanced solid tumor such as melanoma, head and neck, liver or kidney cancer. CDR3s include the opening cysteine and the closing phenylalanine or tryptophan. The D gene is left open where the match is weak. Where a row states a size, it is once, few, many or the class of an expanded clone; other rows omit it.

CDR3 DNA: TGTGCCAGCAGTTATCCGACAGGGAACTACTATGGCTACACCTTC
CDR3 protein: CASSYPTGNYYGYTF
V gene: TRBV6-6
J gene: TRBJ1-2
D gene: TRBD1
clone size: NA

CDR3 DNA: TGTGCCAGCAGCCCGCAGGAGCGAGCTAACTATGGCTACACCTTC
CDR3 protein: CASSPQERANYGYTF
V gene: TRBV7-9
J gene: TRBJ1-2
D gene: NA
clone size: NA

CDR3 DNA: TGTGCCAGCAGCGCACACAGGGGAGGTGAAAAACTGTTTTTT
CDR3 protein: CASSAHRGGEKLFF
V gene: TRBV7-6
J gene: TRBJ1-4
D gene: TRBD1
clone size: NA

CDR3 DNA: TGTGCCAGCGGGAAGGGGCGAGGAACCGGGGAGCTGTTTTTT
CDR3 protein: CASGKGRGTGELFF
V gene: TRBV2
J gene: TRBJ2-2
D gene: NA
clone size: NA

CDR3 DNA: TGTGCCAGCAGAGACAGGGACCGGAGGCACGAGCAGTACTTC
CDR3 protein: CASRDRDRRHEQYF
V gene: TRBV6-1
J gene: TRBJ2-7
D gene: TRBD1
clone size: NA

CDR3 DNA: TGTGCCAGCAGCCAGACAGGGTTATACGAGCAGTACTTC
CDR3 protein: CASSQTGLYEQYF
V gene: TRBV14
J gene: TRBJ2-7
D gene: TRBD1
clone size: NA

CDR3 DNA: TGTGCCAGAAGCCCCGGCTGGGCTAACACCGGGGAGCTGTTTTTT
CDR3 protein: CARSPGWANTGELFF
V gene: TRBV5-3
J gene: TRBJ2-2
D gene: NA
clone size: NA

CDR3 DNA: TGTGCCAGTAGTATTCGTGGGGTACGCTCCTACAATGAGCAGTTCTTC
CDR3 protein: CASSIRGVRSYNEQFF
V gene: TRBV19
J gene: TRBJ2-1
D gene: NA
clone size: NA

CDR3 DNA: TGTGCCAGCAGACAGAGGGCAGATACGCAGTATTTT
CDR3 protein: CASRQRADTQYF
V gene: TRBV7-9
J gene: TRBJ2-3
D gene: NA
clone size: NA

CDR3 DNA: TGTGCCAGCTCACGGGACATCTCCTACGAGCAGTACTTC
CDR3 protein: CASSRDISYEQYF
V gene: TRBV18
J gene: TRBJ2-7
D gene: NA
clone size: NA

CDR3 DNA: TGTGCCAGCTCACAGGACAGCAATCAGCCCCAGCATTTT
CDR3 protein: CASSQDSNQPQHF
V gene: TRBV18
J gene: TRBJ1-5
D gene: NA
clone size: NA

CDR3 DNA: TGTGCCAGCAGTGACGGAACTGAAGCTTTCTTT
CDR3 protein: CASSDGTEAFF
V gene: TRBV6-5
J gene: TRBJ1-1
D gene: NA
clone size: NA

CDR3 DNA: TGTGCCAGCAGTCAGGATATGAACACTGAAGCTTTCTTT
CDR3 protein: CASSQDMNTEAFF
V gene: TRBV2
J gene: TRBJ1-1
D gene: NA
clone size: NA

CDR3 DNA: TGTGCCAGCAGCTTAGTTTCCCAGTTCTACAATGAGCAGTTCTTC
CDR3 protein: CASSLVSQFYNEQFF
V gene: TRBV7-2
J gene: TRBJ2-1
D gene: NA
clone size: NA

CDR3 DNA: TGTGCCAGCAGTCGTACGGGGGGCACTGAAGCTTTCTTT
CDR3 protein: CASSRTGGTEAFF
V gene: TRBV7-3
J gene: TRBJ1-1
D gene: NA
clone size: NA

CDR3 DNA: TGTGCCAGCAGCTTAGATGGGATCTTGCCCGGATTCTCGAACACTGAAGCTTTCTTT
CDR3 protein: CASSLDGILPGFSNTEAFF
V gene: TRBV7-8
J gene: TRBJ1-1
D gene: NA
clone size: NA

CDR3 DNA: TGTGCCAGCAGCTTGGCCGTCAACCCCTATGGCTACACCTTC
CDR3 protein: CASSLAVNPYGYTF
V gene: TRBV5-6
J gene: TRBJ1-2
D gene: NA
clone size: NA

CDR3 DNA: TGTGCCAGCAGCTTAGAAGCGTTCTCCTACGAGCAGTACTTC
CDR3 protein: CASSLEAFSYEQYF
V gene: TRBV5-4
J gene: TRBJ2-7
D gene: NA
clone size: once

CDR3 DNA: TGTGCCAGCAGCTTAGCGAAGGGGGGTAGGGACAAAAACATTCAGTACTTC
CDR3 protein: CASSLAKGGRDKNIQYF
V gene: TRBV7-6
J gene: TRBJ2-4
D gene: NA
clone size: NA

CDR3 DNA: TGTGCCAGCAGCTTACCCGGGACAGAGTCCTACAATGAGCAGTTCTTC
CDR3 protein: CASSLPGTESYNEQFF
V gene: TRBV7-8
J gene: TRBJ2-1
D gene: TRBD1
clone size: NA

CDR3 DNA: TGTGCCAGCAGGCGGACTAGCGGGAGTTATGGGGCCCACATTCAGTACTTC
CDR3 protein: CASRRTSGSYGAHIQYF
V gene: TRBV27
J gene: TRBJ2-4
D gene: TRBD2
clone size: NA

CDR3 DNA: TGTGCCAGCAGCCTTATGCTACAGAGCTCTGGAAACACCATATATTTT
CDR3 protein: CASSLMLQSSGNTIYF
V gene: TRBV7-9
J gene: TRBJ1-3
D gene: NA
clone size: NA

CDR3 DNA: TGTGCCAGCCAAGGCCTCGGAGGGGGCTACGAGCAGTACTTC
CDR3 protein: CASQGLGGGYEQYF
V gene: TRBV27
J gene: TRBJ2-7
D gene: NA
clone size: NA

CDR3 DNA: TGTGCCAGTAGTATGGGGTTGTCCCAGCCCCAGCATTTT
CDR3 protein: CASSMGLSQPQHF
V gene: TRBV19
J gene: TRBJ1-5
D gene: NA
clone size: NA

CDR3 DNA: TGTGCCTGGAGTTCCCAGGGCAATCAGCCCCAGCATTTT
CDR3 protein: CAWSSQGNQPQHF
V gene: TRBV30
J gene: TRBJ1-5
D gene: NA
clone size: few

CDR3 DNA: TGTGCCAGCAGCCTAGGGACGCAACCCTACGAGCAGTACTTC
CDR3 protein: CASSLGTQPYEQYF
V gene: TRBV9
J gene: TRBJ2-7
D gene: NA
clone size: NA